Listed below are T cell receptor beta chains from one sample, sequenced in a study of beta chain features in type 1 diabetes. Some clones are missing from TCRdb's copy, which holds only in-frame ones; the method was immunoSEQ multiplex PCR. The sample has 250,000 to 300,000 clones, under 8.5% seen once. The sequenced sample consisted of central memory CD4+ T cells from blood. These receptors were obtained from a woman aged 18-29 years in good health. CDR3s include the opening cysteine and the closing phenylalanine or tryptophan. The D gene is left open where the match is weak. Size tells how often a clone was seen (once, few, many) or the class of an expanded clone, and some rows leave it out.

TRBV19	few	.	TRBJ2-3	TGTGCCAGTAGTAGCGTCGACAGCACAGATACGCAGTATTTT	CASSSVDSTDTQYF
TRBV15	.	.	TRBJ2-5	TGTGCCACCAGCAGATTTACGGAGACCCAGTACTTC	CATSRFTETQYF
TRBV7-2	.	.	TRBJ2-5	TGTGCCAGCAGCTCCAAAGAGACCCAGTACTTC	CASSSKETQYF
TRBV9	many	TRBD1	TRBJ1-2	TGTGCCAGCAGCCCTCAGACAGGGTCTAATGGCTACACCTTC	CASSPQTGSNGYTF
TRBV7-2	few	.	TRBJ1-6	TGTGCCAGCAGCCGAGTGGCGGCGGGGGGTTCACCCCTCCACTTT	CASSRVAAGGSPLHF
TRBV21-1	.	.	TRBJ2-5	TGTGCCAGCAGCGAAAACAGGGGGCGGTCTCGAGAGACCCAGTACTTC	CASSENRGRSRETQYF
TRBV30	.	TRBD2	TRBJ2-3	TGTGCCTGGAGTAAGGGACTAGCGGGAAGCCTCGCAGATACGCAGTATTTT	CAWSKGLAGSLADTQYF
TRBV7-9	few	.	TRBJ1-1	TGTGCCAGCAGCTTAGTTACGGGGGCGAACACTGAAGCTTTCTTT	CASSLVTGANTEAFF
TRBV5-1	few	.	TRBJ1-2	TGCGCCAGCAGCGACCAGGCTGCTAACTATGGCTACACCTTC	CASSDQAANYGYTF
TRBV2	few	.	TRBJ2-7	TGTGCCAGCGGGAGAGGGTACCCCTACGAGCAGTACTTC	CASGRGYPYEQYF
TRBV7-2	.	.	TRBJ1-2	TGTGCCAGCAGAAAGGGGAAGGGGACCCTTAACTATGGCTACACCTTC	CASRKGKGTLNYGYTF
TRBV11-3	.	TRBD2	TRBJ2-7	TGTGCCAGCAGCTTAGATCGGCTTAGCGGGTTCTCCTACGAGCAGTACTTC	CASSLDRLSGFSYEQYF
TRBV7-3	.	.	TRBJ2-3	TGTGCCAGCAGCGAAGTGGGTTGGGGTACCCCAGATACGCAGTATTTT	CASSEVGWGTPDTQYF
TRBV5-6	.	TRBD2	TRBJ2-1	TGTGCCAGCAGCACGCTGGGACTAGCGGAATACTCCTACAATGAGCAGTTCTTC	CASSTLGLAEYSYNEQFF
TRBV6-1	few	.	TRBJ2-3	TGTGCCACCCGACAGGGACTTAGCACAGATACGCAGTATTTT	CATRQGLSTDTQYF
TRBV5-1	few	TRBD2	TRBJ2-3	TGCGCCAGCTCCGGGGGGGTGGGCACAGATACGCAGTATTTT	CASSGGVGTDTQYF
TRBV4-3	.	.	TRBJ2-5	TGCGCCAGCAGCCTCTCCTCCCAAGAGACCCAGTACTTC	CASSLSSQETQYF
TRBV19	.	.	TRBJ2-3	TGTGCCAGTAGTATCCCCCAACGGGGTACGCAGTATTTT	CASSIPQRGTQYF
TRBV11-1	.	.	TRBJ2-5	TGTGCCAGCTCACGGTGGGGTCAAGAGACCCAGTACTTC	CASSRWGQETQYF
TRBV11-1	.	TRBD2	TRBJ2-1	TGTGCCAGCAGCTTACTAGCGGGAGGTGGGGATGAGCAGTTCTTC	CASSLLAGGGDEQFF
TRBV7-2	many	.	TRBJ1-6	TGTGCCAGCAGCTTCAGTTCGTTGCAGTTTAATTCACCCCTCCACTTT	CASSFSSLQFNSPLHF
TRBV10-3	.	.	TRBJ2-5	TGTGCCATCAGTAGAGACCTGGGGGGAGAGACCCAGTACTTC	CAISRDLGGETQYF
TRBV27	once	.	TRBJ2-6	TGTGCCAGCAGCTCCCCTTTAGGAGGTGCTGGGGCCAACGTCCTGACTTTC	CASSSPLGGAGANVLTF
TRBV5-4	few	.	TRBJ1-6	TGTGCCAGCAGCATCAGGGTAGGGAATTCACCCCTCCACTTT	CASSIRVGNSPLHF
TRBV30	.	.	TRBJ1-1	TGTGCCGCAAGAGTCCTGGACAGATTGAACACTGAAGCTTTCTTT	CAARVLDRLNTEAFF
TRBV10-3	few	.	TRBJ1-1	TGTGCCATCAGTGAGTCGGGGGCACGGTCCACTGAAGCTTTCTTT	CAISESGARSTEAFF
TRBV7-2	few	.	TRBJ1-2	TGTGCCAGCAGCTTAGTGGGGACACTCTATGGCTACACCTTC	CASSLVGTLYGYTF
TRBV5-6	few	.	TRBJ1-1	TGTGCCAGCAGCTTGTCAGTGAACACTGAAGCTTTCTTT	CASSLSVNTEAFF
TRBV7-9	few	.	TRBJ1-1	TGTGCCAGCAGCCCCACCCCAGCCACTGAAGCTTTCTTT	CASSPTPATEAFF
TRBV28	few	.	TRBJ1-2	TGTGCCAGCCGCCGCCCTGACAGGCGGGGCTACACCTTC	CASRRPDRRGYTF
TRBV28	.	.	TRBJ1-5	TGTGCCAGCAGTCCCGGACTGATTAGCAATCAGCCCCAGCATTTT	CASSPGLISNQPQHF
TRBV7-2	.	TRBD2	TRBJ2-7	TGCGCCAGCAGCCATCTTAGCGGGGGTCCTACCTACGAGCAGTACTTC	CASSHLSGGPTYEQYF
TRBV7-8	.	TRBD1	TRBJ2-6	TGTGCCAGCAGCACTAGGGGACAGGGGGCTGGGGCCAACGTCCTGACTTTC	CASSTRGQGAGANVLTF
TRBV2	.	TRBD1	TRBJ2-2	TGTGCCAGCAGACCACAGGGGGACACCGGGGAGCTGTTTTTT	CASRPQGDTGELFF
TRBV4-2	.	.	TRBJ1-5	TGTGCCAGCAGCCAAGACCCTCAGGGTTATCAGCCCCAGCATTTT	CASSQDPQGYQPQHF
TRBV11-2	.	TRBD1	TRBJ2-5	TGTGCCAGCAGCTTCAAAACAGGGGTTTACCAAGAGACCCAGTACTTC	CASSFKTGVYQETQYF
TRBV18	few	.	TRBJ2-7	TGTGCCAGCTCTAGTGAAAGGGTCACCTCCTACGAGCAGTACTTC	CASSSERVTSYEQYF
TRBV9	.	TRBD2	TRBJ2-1	TGTGCCAGCAGCGTAGATCGGCTAGCGGGACTCTACAATGAGCAGTTCTTC	CASSVDRLAGLYNEQFF
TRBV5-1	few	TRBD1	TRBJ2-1	TGCGCCAGCAGCTTGGTTGGGACAGTAGGCAACAATGAGCAGTTCTTC	CASSLVGTVGNNEQFF
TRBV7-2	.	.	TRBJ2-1	TGTGCCAGCAGCTTAAAATTGGCAGGGGCCTACAATGAGCAGTTCTTC	CASSLKLAGAYNEQFF
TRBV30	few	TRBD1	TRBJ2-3	TGTGCCTGGAGCAAGGTACAGGGGGTAGATACGCAGTATTTT	CAWSKVQGVDTQYF
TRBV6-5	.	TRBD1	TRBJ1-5	TGTGCCAGCGGGGGACAGGATGATCAGCCCCAGCATTTT	CASGGQDDQPQHF
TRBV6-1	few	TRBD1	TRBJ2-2	TGTGCCAGCGGGGACAGACCTGGGCCCGGGGAGCTGTTTTTT	CASGDRPGPGELFF
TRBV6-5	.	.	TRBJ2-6	TGTGCCAGCGTCTCTCCGGGGGCCAACGTCCTGACTTTC	CASVSPGANVLTF
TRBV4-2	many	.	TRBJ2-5	TGTGCCAGCAGCCAAAACCCGGGGGAGACCCAGTACTTC	CASSQNPGETQYF
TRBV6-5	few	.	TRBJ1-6	TGTGCCAGCAGTTACTCGAGGCAGGCTTCAAATTCACCCCTCCACTTT	CASSYSRQASNSPLHF
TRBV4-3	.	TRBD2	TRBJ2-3	TGCGCCAGCAGCCTGTCGCTAGCGGGGGGTTCAGATACGCAGTATTTT	CASSLSLAGGSDTQYF